This T cell receptor beta chain is drawn from a study of molecular identifiers for immune sequencing clone quantification. In its sample, this clonotype was seen many times. As yet, its antigen is unknown. Notes on the study in general: Effector cells kept over 98% of their molecules in clones above 20 RNA copies, while naive cells kept under 1% there.

CDR3 length: 15 amino acids. Trimming shortened V by 3 bases and J by 3 bases, and 11 bases separated the two germline ends. Germline V gene sequence: CDR1 LNHDA, CDR2 SQIVND (reference sequence). MiXCR, run by TCRdb on the PCR reads, gives a single entry per CDR3 protein. The sample lists under 800,000 distinct CDR3 sequences; less than 30% were seen once. The sample taken for sequencing was naive CD8+ T cells from blood, with Jurkat cell RNA spiked in. The subset is: FACS-sorted CD8+CD4-CCR7+CD45RA+ naive T cells. V and J are TRBV19 and TRBJ1-4; possibly TRBD1 for D (5 bases). This receptor was identified in a human donor in good health. Some libraries in this study had Jurkat cell RNA spiked in. The CDR3 loop is CASSMMDTSNEKLFF. For the CDR3, the DNA is TGTGCCAGTAGTATGATGGACACTTCTAATGAAAAACTGTTTTTT.